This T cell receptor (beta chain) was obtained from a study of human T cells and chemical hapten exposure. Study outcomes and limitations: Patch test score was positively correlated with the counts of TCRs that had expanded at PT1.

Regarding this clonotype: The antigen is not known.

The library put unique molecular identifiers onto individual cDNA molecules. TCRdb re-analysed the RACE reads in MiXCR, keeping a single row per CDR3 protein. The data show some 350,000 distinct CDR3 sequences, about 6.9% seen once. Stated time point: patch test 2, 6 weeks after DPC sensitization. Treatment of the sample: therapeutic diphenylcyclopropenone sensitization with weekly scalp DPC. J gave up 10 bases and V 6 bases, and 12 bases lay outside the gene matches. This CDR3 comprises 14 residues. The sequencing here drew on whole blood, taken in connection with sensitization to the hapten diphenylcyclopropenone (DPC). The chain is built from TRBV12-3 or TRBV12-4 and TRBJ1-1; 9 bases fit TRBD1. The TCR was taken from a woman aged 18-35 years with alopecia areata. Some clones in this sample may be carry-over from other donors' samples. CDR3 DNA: TGTGCCAGCAGCTCCGGGACAGGGATTTTTCGAGCTTTCTTT. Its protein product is CASSSGTGIFRAFF.